The 21 T cell receptor beta chains below were found in one sample sequenced in a study of response to subunit inactivated influenza vaccine. TCRdb reprocessed the RT-PCR reads via MiXCR and lists one record per CDR3 protein. The table shows roughly 700,000 distinct CDR3 sequences, with approximately 14% occurring only once. The material sequenced was PBMCs from blood, taken approximately 13 days after vaccination. These receptors were collected from a man aged 50 or older who received an inactivated influenza vaccine.

This chain uses TRBV5-1 with TRBJ1-1; 7 bases are shared with TRBD1. The ends lost 4 bases at V and 1 base at J; junction bases unmatched: 4. Germline values: CDR1 SGHRS, CDR2 YFSETQ. The CDR3 runs to 14 residues. CDR3 bases: TGCGCCAGCAGCACAACAGGGGCGAACACTGAAGCTTTCTTT. It translates to CASSTTGANTEAFF.

As regards this clonotype: Compared with germline, one end of the junction differs, possibly owing to a read error. The chain couples TRBV7-9 to TRBJ2-1, with D maybe TRBD2 (6 bases). CDR1 is SEHNR and CDR2 is FQNEAQ in the germline V gene (reference sequence). The CDR3 sequence is 9 residues long. Written as DNA, the CDR3 is TGTGCCAGCAGCACCCGGGACTCTTTC. Translation: CASSTRDSF.

This rearrangement joins TRBV29-1 to TRBJ2-7; 7 bases line up with TRBD1. The ends lost 3 bases at V and 1 base at J; junction bases unmatched: 3. This CDR3 region has 13 residues. Per the germline V gene, CDR1 is SQVTM and CDR2 is ANQGSEA. CDR3 DNA: TGCAGCGTTGAGGAGGACAGGTCCTACGAGCAGTACTTC. This gives the protein CSVEEDRSYEQYF.

This clonotype was seen a few times. This chain joins TRBV10-3 and TRBJ1-2; 7 nucleotides line up with TRBD1. The CDR3 runs 14 residues. V lost 6 bases, J lost 7 bases, and 11 bases stayed unmatched. The germline V gene encodes CDR1 ENHRY and CDR2 SYGVKD. The CDR3 loop is CAISRQGSRPGYTF. The CDR3 region has the DNA TGTGCCATCAGCCGACAGGGCTCCCGACCTGGCTACACCTTC.

The chain has TRBV5-6 and TRBJ2-2; D call uncertain. Germline V CDR1 and CDR2: SGHDT, YYEEEE. V lost 0 bases, J lost 1 base, and 13 bases lay in between. The CDR3 sequence is 17 residues long. The CDR3 loop is CASSLDGALMNTGELFF. The CDR3 coding sequence is TGTGCCAGCAGCTTGGATGGTGCACTCATGAACACCGGGGAGCTGTTTTTT.

The CDR3 DNA sequence: TGCAGTGCGCCGACTAGCGGATACAGAGATACGCAGTATTTT. Protein sequence: CSAPTSGYRDTQYF. This chain connects TRBV20-1 to TRBJ2-3; 9 bases are a match to TRBD2. Germline CDR1 reads DFQATT; CDR2 reads SNEGSKA (reference sequence). This CDR3 contains 14 residues. The V and J ends lost 6 bases and 5 bases, in that order; junction bases with no gene match: 9.

The rearrangement joins TRBV10-3 to TRBJ2-3, with D perhaps matching TRBD1 or TRBD2 (5 bases each). This CDR3 has 17 amino acids. CDR1 and CDR2 (germline): ENHRY, SYGVKD. Trimming pared 4 bases from V and 0 bases from J, leaving 17 bases between. The CDR3 DNA is TGTGCCATCAGTGGCTCCGGGACCACAATTAGCACAGATACGCAGTATTTT. This gives the protein CAISGSGTTISTDTQYF.

This clonotype was seen a handful of times. The chain has TRBV5-1 and TRBJ2-3; D gene uncertain. Germline CDR1 SGHRS, CDR2 YFSETQ. V lost 3 bases to trimming and J lost 4 bases, with 9 bases between them. The CDR3 spans 13 residues. As DNA, the CDR3 is TGCGCCAGCAGCTCGGAGATGGCAGATACGCAGTATTTT. Residues: CASSSEMADTQYF. The variable domain in full, with the rest retrieved from reference TRBV5-1 and TRBJ2-3, is KAGVTQTPRYLIKTRGQQVTLSCSPISGHRSVSWYQQTPGQGLQFLFEYFSETQRNKGNFPGRFSGRQFSNSRSEMNVSTLELGDSALYLCASSSEMADTQYFGPGTRLTVL.

This clonotype turned up a few times. The chain employs TRBV10-3 and TRBJ2-1; D may correspond to TRBD1 or TRBD2 (5 bases each). This CDR3 is 14 amino acids long. Per the germline V gene, CDR1 is ENHRY and CDR2 is SYGVKD. The V end was cut by 7 bases, the J end by 0 bases, with 10 bases between. Here the CDR3 reads CAINVGDSYNEQFF. CDR3 in DNA: TGTGCCATCAACGTGGGGGACTCCTACAATGAGCAGTTCTTC.

CDR3 amino acids: CASSPSAGGNYGYTF. The CDR3 DNA reads TGTGCCAGCAGCCCCTCCGCAGGGGGTAACTATGGCTACACCTTC. V is TRBV7-2 and J is TRBJ1-2; the match to TRBD1 covers 7 bases. J was trimmed by 1 base and V by 5 bases; bases with no gene match: 7. The CDR3 sequence is 15 residues long. Germline CDR1 reads SGHTA; CDR2 reads FQGNSA.

This clonotype was observed a few times. The V gene is TRBV4-3, the J gene TRBJ2-3; D is undetermined. The CDR3 has 13 amino acids. Germline assignment: CDR1 LGHNA and CDR2 YSLEER. The ends were cut back, 1 base at V and 6 bases at J, with 8 bases in the middle. The CDR3 region has the DNA TGCGCCAGCAGCCAAGGTAGAGAGGATACGCAGTATTTT. This encodes CASSQGREDTQYF.

This clonotype was seen a few times. The CDR3 bases are TGCAGCGTTGACCCAGGGGACTATGGCTACACCTTC. It is translated as CSVDPGDYGYTF. The chain couples TRBV29-1 to TRBJ1-2; D perhaps matches TRBD1 (6 bases). The CDR3 runs 12 residues. Germline V gene sequence: CDR1 SQVTM, CDR2 ANQGSEA. V lost 3 bases and J lost 3, with 8 bases in between.

The sample holds a few counts of this clonotype. V gene TRBV20-1 combines with J gene TRBJ2-7; a weak D match, TRBD2 (6 bases). The V and J ends lost 3 bases and 5 bases respectively, with 11 bases between them. The CDR3 totals 12 residues. In germline, CDR1 is DFQATT, CDR2 SNEGSKA (reference sequence). The CDR3 region is CSASRETHEQYF. CDR3 nucleotides: TGCAGTGCTAGCCGGGAGACCCACGAGCAGTACTTC.

This clonotype showed up many times. The chain links TRBV5-1 to TRBJ1-2, with TRBD1 as a possible D gene (6 bases). The CDR3 consists of 11 residues. CDR1 SGHRS and CDR2 YFSETQ come from the germline V gene. V was shortened by 4 bases and J by 6 bases, with 7 bases between the two germline ends. Here the CDR3 reads CASSNRDGYTF. The CDR3 nucleotides read TGCGCCAGCAGCAACAGGGATGGCTACACCTTC.

There are many counts of this clonotype. The genes are TRBV7-9 and TRBJ2-2, with D perhaps matching TRBD1 (6 bases). The CDR3 covers 14 residues. Germline CDR1 is SEHNR and CDR2 is FQNEAQ (reference sequence). Trimming removed 5 bases at V and 3 bases at J, with 10 bases between. The CDR3 spells CASSQYRDTGELFF. The CDR3 DNA follows: TGTGCCAGCAGCCAATACAGGGACACCGGGGAGCTGTTTTTT.

The rearrangement uses TRBV5-8 and TRBJ2-1; tentative D call: TRBD1 (6 bases). Trimming stripped 4 bases from V and 8 bases from J, with 25 bases between. The CDR3 is 17 amino acids. Germline V gene sequence: CDR1 SGHTS, CDR2 YDEGEE. The chain's CDR3 is CASSRPVDSLGRDEQFF. The CDR3, as DNA: TGTGCCAGCAGCCGACCTGTGGACAGTCTCGGTCGGGATGAGCAGTTCTTC.

The chain combines TRBV7-2 with TRBJ2-3; 7 nucleotides line up with TRBD2. Losses at the gene ends were 6 bases for V and 4 bases for J; bases not matched to a gene: 10. Germline V lookup: CDR1 SGHTA, CDR2 FQGNSA. The CDR3 contains 15 residues. DNA of the CDR3: TGTGCCAGCAGTTTTATGGGACTACTCTCAGATACGCAGTATTTT. This encodes CASSFMGLLSDTQYF.

This clonotype was recorded once. The chain links TRBV5-6 to TRBJ2-7, with D possibly TRBD1 on 6 matching bases. The germline V and J ends were trimmed by 7 bases and 2 bases, with 13 bases remaining between them. Looked up from germline, CDR1 is SGHDT and CDR2 is YYEEEE. The length of the CDR3 is 13 residues. The CDR3 DNA reads as TGTGCCAGCGGCCACAGGGTCCCCTACGAGCAGTACTTC. This encodes CASGHRVPYEQYF.

This chain links TRBV6-2 or TRBV6-3 with TRBJ2-1, with TRBD2 identical over 12 bases. The germline V gene encodes CDR1 MNHEY and CDR2 SVGEGT. J gave up 2 bases and V 4 bases, and 3 bases lay outside the gene matches. The length of the CDR3 is 16 residues. CDR3 coding DNA: TGTGCCAGCAGTTGGGGACTAGCGGGTCCCTACAATGAGCAGTTCTTC. Residues: CASSWGLAGPYNEQFF.

In its sample, this clonotype was seen a few times. This chain joins TRBV10-3 and TRBJ1-6; tentatively, D is TRBD1 (5 bases). The CDR3 covers 15 residues. Trimming took 0 bases from V and 7 from J, leaving 10 bases between them. Germline CDR1 and CDR2: ENHRY and SYGVKD. The CDR3 is CAISESGRQNSPLHF. The CDR3 nucleotides are TGTGCCATCAGTGAGTCGGGGAGACAGAATTCACCCCTCCACTTT.

The gene calls are TRBV19 and TRBJ2-7; D unclear. V lost 5 bases to trimming and J lost 0 bases, with 11 bases between them. Germline V gives CDR1 LNHDA, CDR2 SQIVND (reference sequence). CDR3 length: 14 amino acids. The CDR3 region is CASSQTTSSYEQYF. DNA of the CDR3: TGTGCCAGTAGTCAGACGACGAGCTCCTACGAGCAGTACTTC.